What follows are 5 T cell receptor beta chains derived from one specimen sequenced in a study of CD8+CD57+ T cells in acquired aplastic anemia. Genomic DNA, serving as template, underwent TCR beta VDJ and CDR3 profiling. TCRdb reanalysed the reads using MiXCR and keeps one entry per CDR3 protein. The sample contains approximately 99,000 distinct CDR3 sequences, around 53% of which appear only once. Material for sequencing was sorted CD4+, CD8+, or CD8+CD57+ T cells (not recorded which) from PBMCs. Receptors originate from a human donor in good health, serving as a control.

This clonotype appeared once. V usage is TRBV10-3 and J usage is TRBJ1-2; the D gene is possibly TRBD1 (5 bases). CDR1 and CDR2 from the germline V gene are ENHRY and SYGVKD. This CDR3 is built from 17 residues. The germline V and J ends were trimmed by 6 bases and 7 bases, with 27 bases remaining between them. The CDR3 DNA reads TGTGCCATCAGCGAACTTCGGGAGGGACGGCGGAGTGGTGGCTACACCTTC. It is translated as CAISELREGRRSGGYTF.

On this clonotype: A read error may be the cause here, since a much bigger clone is one base away. The genes are TRBV11-2 and TRBJ2-4, with 10 bases identical to TRBD2. The CDR3 is 15 residues long. V dropped 5 bases and J dropped 6; count of bases not matched to a gene: 7. Germline V CDR1 and CDR2: SGHAT, FQNNGV. The CDR3 reads CASSNARTSGNIQYF. CDR3 nucleotide sequence: TGTGCCAGCAGCAACGCCAGGACTAGCGGAAACATTCAGTACTTC. The complete variable domain, with remaining parts taken from reference TRBV11-2 and TRBJ2-4, reads EAGVAQSPRYKIIEKRQSVAFWCNPISGHATLYWYQQILGQGPKLLIQFQNNGVVDDSQLPKDRFSAERLKGVDSTLKIQPAKLEDSAVYLCASSNARTSGNIQYFGAGTRLSVL.

The chain combines TRBV7-6 with TRBJ2-3; D perhaps matches TRBD1 (5 bases). CDR3 length: 12 residues. Germline V gene lookup returns CDR1 SGHVS and CDR2 FNYEAQ. The V and J ends lost 0 bases and 7 bases respectively, with 5 bases between them. The CDR3 spells CASSLAGHTQYF. The CDR3 DNA sequence: TGTGCCAGCAGCTTAGCGGGGCATACGCAGTATTTT.

This sequence joins TRBV15 and TRBJ1-2; D ambiguous. Germline lookup yields CDR1 LNHNV and CDR2 YYDKDF (reference sequence). V was cut by 1 base and J by 2 bases, with 8 bases left in between. The CDR3 loop spans 14 amino acids. CDR3 nucleotides: TGTGCCACCAGCAGAGGGGCGGGGAACTATGGCTACACCTTC. It codes for CATSRGAGNYGYTF.

CDR3 amino acids: CSVGGGAKDEQFF. CDR3 coding DNA: TGCAGCGTCGGCGGGGGGGCGAAGGATGAGCAGTTCTTC. The chain is built from TRBV29-1 and TRBJ2-1, with TRBD2 matching 9 bases. V lost 6 bases and J lost 8; bases outside the gene matches: 8. The CDR3 runs to 13 residues. Germline V gene data show CDR1 as SQVTM and CDR2 as ANQGSEA.